The 9 T cell receptor beta chains given below trace back to one sample, sequenced in a study of beta chain features in type 1 diabetes. Reverse transcription of all isolated RNA meant that expressed TCRB transcripts were sequenced. Some clones are missing from TCRdb's copy, which holds only in-frame ones; the method was immunoSEQ multiplex PCR. The sample contains around 300,000 clones, 7.5% to 9.5% of which appear only once. The sequencing input was central memory CD4+ T cells from blood. All receptors derive from a woman younger than 35 in good health.

Here the CDR3 reads CASRPGLAAYNEQFF. The CDR3 bases are TGTGCCAGCCGACCTGGACTAGCGGCATACAATGAGCAGTTCTTC. This chain uses TRBV27 with TRBJ2-1; TRBD2 matches at 10 bases. CDR1 MNHEY and CDR2 SMNVEV come from the germline V gene (reference sequence). The CDR3 covers 15 residues. V dropped 8 bases and J dropped 4; count of bases not matched to a gene: 8.

This clone was found a few times. The chain combines TRBV10-3 with TRBJ1-1; D may be TRBD1 (5 bases). CDR1 ENHRY and CDR2 SYGVKD come from the germline V gene. This CDR3 region has 16 residues. The V gene lost 8 bases and the J gene lost 1 base, with 20 bases spanning the gap. In nucleotides, the CDR3 is TGTGCCATCTCGAGCGATGGGATGAGGGGGAACACTGAAGCTTTCTTT. Translated, it gives CAISSDGMRGNTEAFF.

The table lists this clone with a few counts. The J gene is TRBJ2-1, the V gene TRBV7-9, with D perhaps TRBD2 (5 bases). There are 15 residues in the CDR3. The germline V gene encodes CDR1 SEHNR and CDR2 FQNEAQ (reference sequence). Trimming pared 2 bases from V and 9 bases from J, leaving 17 bases between. CDR3 in amino acids: CASSLIPSIEGEQFF. In nucleotides, the CDR3 is TGTGCCAGCAGCTTAATCCCTAGCATCGAGGGTGAGCAGTTCTTC.

This clone was recorded many times. Other nucleotide sequences in the sample specify the same CDR3. The CDR3 sequence is CASSPSSRAPNSPLHF. The CDR3 nucleotides read TGTGCCAGCAGCCCTTCCAGTAGGGCCCCTAATTCACCCCTCCACTTT. The chain has TRBV2 and TRBJ1-6; D is uncertain. The CDR3 spans 16 residues. Germline assignment: CDR1 SNHLY and CDR2 FYNNEI. V lost 6 bases and J 6 bases, leaving 18 bases between the germline ends.

CDR3 sequence reads: CASMSQGPGELFF. The CDR3 DNA follows: TGTGCCAGCATGAGCCAGGGGCCCGGGGAGCTGTTTTTT. The chain recombines TRBV25-1 with TRBJ2-2, with D perhaps matching TRBD1 (6 bases). The V gene's germline CDR1 is MGHDK and CDR2 SYGVNS. The V end lost 7 bases, the J end lost 6 bases, and 12 bases lay between the germline ends. This CDR3 spans 13 amino acids. Using reference TRBV25-1 and TRBJ2-2 for the parts outside the CDR3, the full variable domain is EADIYQTPRYLVIGTGKKITLECSQTMGHDKMYWYQQDPGMELHLIHYSYGVNSTEKGDLSSESTVSRIRTEHFPLTLESARPSHTSQYLCASMSQGPGELFFGEGSRLTVL.

The V call is TRBV7-9, the J call TRBJ2-2; 12 bases fit TRBD2. The V segment lost 5 bases and the J segment 0 bases; nucleotides outside the gene matches: 1. The CDR3 runs 16 residues. CDR1 and CDR2 (germline): SEHNR, FQNEAQ (reference sequence). CDR3 sequence reads: CASSRLAGANTGELFF. The CDR3 DNA is TGTGCCAGCAGCCGACTAGCGGGGGCGAACACCGGGGAGCTGTTTTTT. The full variable domain, rest sourced from reference TRBV7-9 and TRBJ2-2, is DTGVSQNPRHKITKRGQNVTFRCDPISEHNRLYWYRQTLGQGPEFLTYFQNEAQLEKSRLLSDRFSAERPKGSFSTLEIQRTEQGDSAMYLCASSRLAGANTGELFFGEGSRLTVL.

This chain uses TRBV7-2 with TRBJ1-1; D not resolved. The CDR3 totals 14 residues. Trimming removed 7 bases from V and 0 bases from J, with 12 bases in between. Germline V gene sequence: CDR1 SGHTA, CDR2 FQGNSA. CDR3 loop: CASTIGVLNTEAFF. The CDR3 DNA is TGTGCCAGCACGATCGGTGTATTGAACACTGAAGCTTTCTTT.

V gene TRBV5-6 combines with J gene TRBJ1-5; D unclear. The CDR3 runs 15 residues. CDR1 is SGHDT and CDR2 is YYEEEE in the germline V gene. Trimming left V 2 bases short and J 1 base short, with 10 bases between. CDR3 protein: CASSFSPLSNQPQHF. CDR3 bases: TGTGCCAGCAGCTTCTCTCCGTTGAGCAATCAGCCCCAGCATTTT. Variable domain in full (rest from reference TRBV5-6 and TRBJ1-5): DAGVTQSPTHLIKTRGQQVTLRCSPKSGHDTVSWYQQALGQGPQFIFQYYEEEERQRGNFPDRFSGHQFPNYSSELNVNALLLGDSALYLCASSFSPLSNQPQHFGDGTRLSIL.

The CDR3 is CASSKDSGSSYNEQFF. The CDR3 region has the DNA TGTGCCAGCAGCAAAGATAGCGGGAGTTCCTACAATGAGCAGTTCTTC. This chain links TRBV5-4 with TRBJ2-1; 9 bases align to TRBD2. The germline gives CDR1 SGHNT, CDR2 YYREEE (reference sequence). With 4 bases clipped from V and 1 base from J, the junction kept 6 bases outside the gene matches. The CDR3 has 16 residues.